A selection of T cell receptor beta chains follows, all from one sample in a study of T cell responses to AZD1222 COVID-19 vaccine. The protocol was immunoSEQ multiplex PCR, while the TCRdb copy is restricted to in-frame clones and leaves out a portion. The profile shows 110,000 to 150,000 clones, over 75% of them singletons. Source: peripheral blood, taken on day 0 of AZD1222 vaccination. These receptors came from an adult in good health. Both conserved end residues are part of each CDR3. D genes are given only for firm matches. Size tells how often a clone was seen (once, few, many) or the class of an expanded clone, and some rows leave it out.

size,D,J,V,CDR3,DNA
.,.,TRBJ1-2,TRBV19,CASSRGARLTNYGYTF,TGTGCCAGTAGTAGGGGGGCGAGGCTTACTAACTATGGCTACACCTTC
.,.,TRBJ2-1,TRBV27,CASSSGLALYNEQFF,TGTGCCAGCAGTTCGGGTCTAGCGCTGTACAATGAGCAGTTCTTC
.,TRBD2,TRBJ2-5,TRBV4-1,CASSQDLREDARETQYF,TGCGCCAGCAGCCAAGATTTGCGGGAGGATGCCCGAGAGACCCAGTACTTC
.,TRBD2,TRBJ2-7,TRBV6-5,CASSYSGLAGNYEQYF,TGTGCCAGCAGTTACTCGGGCCTAGCGGGTAACTACGAGCAGTACTTC
.,TRBD1,TRBJ2-2,TRBV2,CASQGEGQGPYTGELFF,TGTGCCAGCCAAGGGGAGGGACAGGGTCCCTACACCGGGGAGCTGTTTTTT
.,TRBD2,TRBJ2-2,TRBV6-4,CASSVTSGPGELFF,TGTGCCAGCAGTGTAACTAGCGGTCCCGGGGAGCTGTTTTTT
.,.,TRBJ2-7,TRBV11-3,CASSFYRENEQYF,TGTGCCAGCAGCTTCTACCGGGAGAACGAGCAGTACTTC
.,TRBD1,TRBJ1-5,TRBV4-2,CASSRVRGIDGNQPQHF,TGTGCCAGCAGCCGGGTCAGGGGGATCGATGGCAATCAGCCCCAGCATTTT
once,.,TRBJ2-3,TRBV28,CASSWARGTPDTQYF,TGTGCCAGCAGTTGGGCGCGGGGTACCCCAGATACGCAGTATTTT
few,.,TRBJ2-1,TRBV5-1,CASSWLDNEQFF,TGCGCCAGCAGCTGGCTGGACAATGAGCAGTTCTTC
.,.,TRBJ1-2,TRBV12-3/TRBV12-4,CASSPGRPYGYTF,TGTGCCAGCAGCCCCGGGAGACCCTATGGCTACACCTTC